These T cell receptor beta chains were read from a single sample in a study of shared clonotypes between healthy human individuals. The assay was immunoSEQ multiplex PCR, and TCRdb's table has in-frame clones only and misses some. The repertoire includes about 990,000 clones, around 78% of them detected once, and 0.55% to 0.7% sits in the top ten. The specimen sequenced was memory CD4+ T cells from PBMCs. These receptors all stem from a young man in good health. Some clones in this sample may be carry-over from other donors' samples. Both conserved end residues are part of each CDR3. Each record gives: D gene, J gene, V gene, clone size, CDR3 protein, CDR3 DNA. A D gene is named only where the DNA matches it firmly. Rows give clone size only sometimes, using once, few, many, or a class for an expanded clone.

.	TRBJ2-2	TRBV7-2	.	CASSLGPGELFF	TGTGCCAGCAGCTTAGGGCCCGGGGAGCTGTTTTTT
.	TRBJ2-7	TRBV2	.	CASSETPTGEQYF	TGTGCCAGCAGTGAGACCCCCACGGGGGAGCAGTACTTC
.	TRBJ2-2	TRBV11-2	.	CASSPVPNLKNTGELFF	TGTGCCAGCAGCCCGGTGCCCAACCTTAAGAACACCGGGGAGCTGTTTTTT
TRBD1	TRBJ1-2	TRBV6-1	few	CASSADRVYYGYTF	TGTGCCAGCAGCGCGGACAGGGTATACTATGGCTACACCTTC
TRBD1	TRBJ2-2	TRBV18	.	CASSPVGGPTGELFF	TGTGCCAGCTCACCAGTAGGGGGCCCCACCGGGGAGCTGTTTTTT
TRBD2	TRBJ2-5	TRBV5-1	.	CASSPGTSGNQETQYF	TGCGCCAGCAGTCCCGGGACTAGCGGGAACCAAGAGACCCAGTACTTC
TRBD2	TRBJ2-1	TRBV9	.	CASSVVVAGASEQFF	TGTGCCAGCAGCGTAGTCGTTGCGGGAGCTTCTGAGCAGTTCTTC
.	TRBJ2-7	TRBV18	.	CASSGQGASGSLYEQYF	TGTGCCAGCTCAGGGCAGGGGGCCAGCGGGAGTCTCTACGAGCAGTACTTC
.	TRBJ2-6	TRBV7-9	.	CASSPEFGGNSGANVLTF	TGTGCCAGCAGCCCCGAGTTCGGAGGGAACTCTGGGGCCAACGTCCTGACTTTC
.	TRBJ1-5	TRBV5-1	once	CASSGIVGKESNQPQHF	TGCGCCAGCAGCGGGATCGTCGGGAAGGAAAGCAATCAGCCCCAGCATTTT
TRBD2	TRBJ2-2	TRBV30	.	CAWSLGRISGSGGELFF	TGTGCCTGGAGCCTGGGGAGGATCAGCGGGAGCGGCGGGGAGCTGTTTTTT
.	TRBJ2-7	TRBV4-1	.	CASSQDHYSSYEQYF	TGCGCCAGCAGCCAAGATCACTACTCCTCCTACGAGCAGTACTTC
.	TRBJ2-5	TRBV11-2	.	CASSRDRSETQYF	TGTGCCAGCAGCCGAGATCGGAGCGAGACCCAGTACTTC
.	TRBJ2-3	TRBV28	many	CASRRLLPQDTQYF	TGTGCCAGCAGAAGACTATTACCTCAGGATACGCAGTATTTT
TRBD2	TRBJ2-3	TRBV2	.	CANRLAASTDTQYF	TGTGCCAACCGACTAGCGGCTAGCACAGATACGCAGTATTTT
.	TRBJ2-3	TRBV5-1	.	CASSSAVAASTDTQYF	TGCGCCAGCAGCTCAGCCGTAGCGGCGAGCACAGATACGCAGTATTTT
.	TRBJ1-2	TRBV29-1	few	CSVEDLLSGYTF	TGCAGCGTTGAAGATCTGCTAAGTGGCTACACCTTC
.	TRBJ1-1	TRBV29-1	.	CSVDQTGFGNTEAFF	TGCAGCGTTGACCAGACAGGCTTTGGGAACACTGAAGCTTTCTTT
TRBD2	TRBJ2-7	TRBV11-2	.	CATSSGRLSEQYF	TGTGCCACCAGCAGCGGGAGGTTGTCCGAGCAGTACTTC
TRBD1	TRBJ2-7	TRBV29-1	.	CSVVRTGADEQYF	TGCAGCGTTGTTAGGACAGGGGCCGACGAGCAGTACTTC
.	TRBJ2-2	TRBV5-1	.	CASSLDPINTGELFF	TGCGCCAGCAGCTTGGACCCGATAAACACCGGGGAGCTGTTTTTT
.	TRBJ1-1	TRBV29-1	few	CSVARTEAFF	TGCAGCGTTGCCAGGACTGAAGCTTTCTTT
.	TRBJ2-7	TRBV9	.	CASSVSPGSYEQYF	TGTGCCAGCAGCGTGAGCCCCGGGAGCTACGAGCAGTACTTC
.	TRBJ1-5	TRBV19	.	CASSIVRDTGNQPQHF	TGTGCCAGTAGTATAGTCCGTGATACGGGCAATCAGCCCCAGCATTTT
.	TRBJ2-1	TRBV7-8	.	CASSRRRGEAYNEQFF	TGTGCCAGCAGCCGAAGAAGGGGAGAGGCCTACAATGAGCAGTTCTTC
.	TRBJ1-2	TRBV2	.	CASRDDREGYTF	TGTGCCAGCAGGGACGACCGGGAGGGCTACACCTTC
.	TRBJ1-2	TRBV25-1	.	CASSAGFNYGYTF	TGTGCCAGCAGTGCGGGATTCAACTATGGCTACACCTTC
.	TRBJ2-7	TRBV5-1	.	CASSDLALSSYEQYF	TGCGCCAGCAGCGACCTAGCGTTAAGCTCCTACGAGCAGTACTTC
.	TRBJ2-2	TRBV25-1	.	CASRGDLSNTGELFF	TGTGCCAGCAGGGGAGACCTTTCGAACACCGGGGAGCTGTTTTTT
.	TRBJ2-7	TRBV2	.	CASSHPLSSYEQYF	TGTGCCAGCAGCCACCCCCTGAGCTCCTACGAGCAGTACTTC
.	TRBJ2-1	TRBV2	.	CASSEINEQFF	TGTGCCAGCAGTGAAATTAATGAGCAGTTCTTC
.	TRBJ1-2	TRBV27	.	CASSTSKAGYTF	TGTGCCAGCAGTACCTCAAAGGCTGGCTACACCTTC
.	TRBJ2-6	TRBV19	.	CASSIGDVLTF	TGTGCCAGTAGTATAGGGGACGTCCTGACTTTC
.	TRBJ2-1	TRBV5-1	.	CASNDGPSSYNEQFF	TGCGCCAGCAACGACGGACCCAGCTCCTACAATGAGCAGTTCTTC
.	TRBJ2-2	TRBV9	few	CASSVIGARDTGELFF	TGTGCCAGCAGCGTGATAGGGGCAAGGGACACCGGGGAGCTGTTTTTT
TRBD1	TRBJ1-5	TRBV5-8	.	CASSPTGPSNQPQHF	TGTGCCAGCAGCCCGACAGGGCCCTCCAATCAGCCCCAGCATTTT
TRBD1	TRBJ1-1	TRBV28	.	CATFLPGGRAFF	TGTGCCACCTTCCTCCCAGGGGGCAGGGCTTTCTTT
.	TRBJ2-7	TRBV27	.	CASRSSNRDYTSYEQYF	TGTGCCAGCAGGAGTTCCAACAGGGACTATACCTCCTACGAGCAGTACTTC
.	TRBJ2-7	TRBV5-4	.	CASSPGGTLSDKQYF	TGTGCCAGCAGCCCTGGAGGGACTCTCAGCGACAAGCAGTACTTC
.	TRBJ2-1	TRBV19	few	CASSISRLEQFF	TGTGCCAGTAGTATTAGTCGTCTTGAGCAGTTCTTC
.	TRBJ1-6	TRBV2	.	CASSAAQGGPPLHF	TGTGCCAGCAGTGCCGCACAGGGCGGTCCACCCCTCCACTTT
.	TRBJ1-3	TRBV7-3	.	CASSLEDGNTIYF	TGTGCCAGCAGCTTAGAGGATGGAAACACCATATATTTT
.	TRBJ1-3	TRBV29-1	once	CSVGNPASGNTIYF	TGCAGCGTTGGTAATCCCGCCTCTGGAAACACCATATATTTT
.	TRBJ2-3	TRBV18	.	CASSLPGGSTDTQYF	TGTGCCAGCTCACTTCCCGGAGGGTCCACAGATACGCAGTATTTT
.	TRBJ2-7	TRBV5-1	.	CASSAGSYEQYF	TGCGCCAGCAGCGCGGGTTCTTACGAGCAGTACTTC